The rows below give T cell receptor beta chains drawn from one sample of a study of cytomegalovirus exposure and HLA in healthy donors. TCRdb's copy holds only in-frame clones and misses some; the assay was immunoSEQ multiplex PCR. The table records over 200,000 clones, 83% of them present only once. Material for sequencing was PBMCs. These receptors came from a young woman in good health and CMV-seronegative. CDR3s include the opening cysteine and the closing phenylalanine or tryptophan. A D gene is named only where the DNA matches it firmly. The size of a clone is reported for some rows only, either as once, few or many, or as a class for expanded clones.

DNA	CDR3	size	V	J	D
TGTGCCAGCAGCCCCGGACGGGGCTATGGCTACACCTTC	CASSPGRGYGYTF	.	TRBV6-5	TRBJ1-2	.
TGCGCCAGCAGCCTTACTAAAGGGGTGGATCAGCCCCAGCATTTT	CASSLTKGVDQPQHF	.	TRBV4-1	TRBJ1-5	.
TGTGCCAGCAGCGGGTCGAAGGAGGCGAACCGTGTCTATGGCTACACCTTC	CASSGSKEANRVYGYTF	.	TRBV9	TRBJ1-2	.
TGCGCCAGCAGAACGGGAGTTGAGCAGTTCTTC	CASRTGVEQFF	.	TRBV5-1	TRBJ2-1	.
TGTGCCAGCAGCTTGGGGACTAGCGGTAGCACAGATACGCAGTATTTT	CASSLGTSGSTDTQYF	.	TRBV5-8	TRBJ2-3	TRBD2
TGTGCCAGCAGCCCCGGGTTCCACCAAGAGACCCAGTACTTC	CASSPGFHQETQYF	.	TRBV7-9	TRBJ2-5	.
TGCGCCAGCAGCCCCCGGGCCGGCACCGGGGAGCTGTTTTTT	CASSPRAGTGELFF	.	TRBV5-1	TRBJ2-2	.
TGCAGCGTTGCGACCCAACTAGCCAAAAACATTCAGTACTTC	CSVATQLAKNIQYF	.	TRBV29-1	TRBJ2-4	.
TGTGCCAGCAGTTTAGGCAGGGATAGTCAGCCCCAGCATTTT	CASSLGRDSQPQHF	.	TRBV28	TRBJ1-5	.
TGTGCCAGCAGTGAAGACCCTCGCAGGACTGAAGCTTTCTTT	CASSEDPRRTEAFF	.	TRBV2	TRBJ1-1	.
TGTGCCACCCGGGGGCCGGGGGTTCCCTACGAGCAGTACTTC	CATRGPGVPYEQYF	.	TRBV27	TRBJ2-7	.
TGTGCCAGCAACCAGGGGGCAAGGAGCAATCAGCCCCAGCATTTT	CASNQGARSNQPQHF	few	TRBV6-1	TRBJ1-5	TRBD1
TGCAGCGTTGAGCCGGAGCCTGGGGCTGAAGCTTTCTTT	CSVEPEPGAEAFF	.	TRBV29-1	TRBJ1-1	.
TGTGCCAGCAGCCAAGGGGAGCGGGAGGGCCACGAGCAGTACTTC	CASSQGEREGHEQYF	.	TRBV14	TRBJ2-7	TRBD2
TGCGCCAGCAGCTTGGGACTAGCGGTGAGCACAGATACGCAGTATTTT	CASSLGLAVSTDTQYF	.	TRBV5-1	TRBJ2-3	TRBD2
TGTGCCAGCAGGTATATTTGGGCGAACACCGGGGAGCTGTTTTTT	CASRYIWANTGELFF	.	TRBV6-1	TRBJ2-2	.
TGTGCCTGGAGCCCTAAGGGCACAGGCAATCAGCCCCAGCATTTT	CAWSPKGTGNQPQHF	few	TRBV30	TRBJ1-5	.
TGCGCCAGCAGCGTCGACAGGGGGCGCAGTCGAAATGGAAACACCATATATTTT	CASSVDRGRSRNGNTIYF	.	TRBV5-1	TRBJ1-3	TRBD1
TGCGCCAGCAGCTTGGTATCGTCCTCTGGAAACACCATATATTTT	CASSLVSSSGNTIYF	.	TRBV5-1	TRBJ1-3	.
TGTGCCAGCAGTTACTCGATAGGAACAGGGGTCGGCTACACCTTC	CASSYSIGTGVGYTF	.	TRBV6-5	TRBJ1-2	TRBD1
TGTGCCAGCCAACAGGGGACCTACACCGGGGAGCTGTTTTTT	CASQQGTYTGELFF	.	TRBV19	TRBJ2-2	TRBD1
TGCGCCAGCAGCCTGGGCGTCTGGGGTCAGAATGAAAAACTGTTTTTT	CASSLGVWGQNEKLFF	.	TRBV5-1	TRBJ1-4	.
TGCAGCGTTGGCCCAGGGGCTGGCACTGAAGCTTTCTTT	CSVGPGAGTEAFF	.	TRBV29-1	TRBJ1-1	.
TGTGCCAGCAGCCCCAACTGGCCAGCAATGGGGGCCAACGTCCTGACTTTC	CASSPNWPAMGANVLTF	.	TRBV11-2	TRBJ2-6	.
TGTGCCAGCAGCTTAGGAGGCAGGGGTGGAGATACGCAGTATTTT	CASSLGGRGGDTQYF	.	TRBV7-9	TRBJ2-3	.
TGCGCCAGCAGCACCAGGGGGTCCTACGAGCAGTACTTC	CASSTRGSYEQYF	.	TRBV5-1	TRBJ2-7	TRBD1
TGTGCCAGCAGTGAGCGGGAACTTGGAAACACCATATATTTT	CASSERELGNTIYF	.	TRBV2	TRBJ1-3	.
TGTGCCAGCAGTTTTGGTGGGGGGGCGTTTGGCTACACCTTC	CASSFGGGAFGYTF	.	TRBV27	TRBJ1-2	.
TGTGCCAGCAGCGTAGATGAAGCGGGGCCAACAGATACGCAGTATTTT	CASSVDEAGPTDTQYF	.	TRBV9	TRBJ2-3	TRBD2
TGTGCCAGCAGCGTAAGGTGGGATCAGCCCCAGCATTTT	CASSVRWDQPQHF	.	TRBV9	TRBJ1-5	.
TGCGCCACGGGGACAGGTCAAATGAACACTGAAGCTTTCTTT	CATGTGQMNTEAFF	.	TRBV5-1	TRBJ1-1	TRBD1
TGTGCCAGCAGCTTAGGCTGGAATGAGCAGTTCTTC	CASSLGWNEQFF	.	TRBV7-9	TRBJ2-1	.
TGCGCCAGCAGCACCGGGACAGGGTTGAGGAACACTGAAGCTTTCTTT	CASSTGTGLRNTEAFF	.	TRBV5-1	TRBJ1-1	TRBD1
TGCGCCAGCAGCGCTGGGGAGGGAGGTCAGCCCCAGCATTTT	CASSAGEGGQPQHF	.	TRBV5-1	TRBJ1-5	.
TGTGCCAGCAGCCCCACAAGTAGAATGAGCTACACCTTC	CASSPTSRMSYTF	.	TRBV9	TRBJ1-2	.
TGTGCCAGCAGTGCCCCCGAGGGGAAGGACTATGGCTACACCTTC	CASSAPEGKDYGYTF	.	TRBV2	TRBJ1-2	.
TGTGCCAGCAGTGCCCTCCCGGGAGATCGGACCGGGGAGCTGTTTTTT	CASSALPGDRTGELFF	.	TRBV28	TRBJ2-2	.
TGTGCCAGCAGCGCGCGGGGGAATAGCAATCAGCCCCAGCATTTT	CASSARGNSNQPQHF	.	TRBV28	TRBJ1-5	.
TGTGCCAGCAGGGGGCTATACGAGCAGTACTTC	CASRGLYEQYF	.	TRBV7-8	TRBJ2-7	.
TGTGCCATCAGTGAGTCGCACTCTGGGGCCAACGTCCTGACTTTC	CAISESHSGANVLTF	.	TRBV10-3	TRBJ2-6	.
TGTGCCAGCAGCTTAGAGGGGCCAGGTGGCTACGAGCAGTACTTC	CASSLEGPGGYEQYF	.	TRBV7-2	TRBJ2-7	.
TGCAGCGTGACGGTGAGGAGCACAGATACGCAGTATTTT	CSVTVRSTDTQYF	.	TRBV29-1	TRBJ2-3	.
TGTGCCTGGAGCCCGGGACAGGGAGGAACTGAAGCTTTCTTT	CAWSPGQGGTEAFF	once	TRBV30	TRBJ1-1	TRBD1
TGTGCCAGCAGTTGGATCGGATCGGAGAGGGAAAAACTGTTTTTT	CASSWIGSEREKLFF	.	TRBV28	TRBJ1-4	.
TGCGCCAGCAGCCCCCCGACAGGGGAAGTGGCGGGCGAGCAGTACTTC	CASSPPTGEVAGEQYF	.	TRBV5-1	TRBJ2-7	TRBD1
TGTGCCTCTCATATCGGGACTAGCGTCTACAATGAGCAGTTCTTC	CASHIGTSVYNEQFF	once	TRBV19	TRBJ2-1	TRBD2
TGTGCCAGCAGCGTAGGACAGGGTGGGACTGAAGCTTTCTTT	CASSVGQGGTEAFF	.	TRBV9	TRBJ1-1	TRBD1
TGTGCCACCAGCAGAGAACTCCGGACCCTCCCGGTCAATCAGCCCCAGCATTTT	CATSRELRTLPVNQPQHF	.	TRBV15	TRBJ1-5	.
TGCAGCGTTGGGTCTAACAAGGGACCCTCCTACGAGCAGTACTTC	CSVGSNKGPSYEQYF	.	TRBV29-1	TRBJ2-7	.
TGCGCCAGCAGCCAGGGGGACAGGGGGACCAGCACAGATACGCAGTATTTT	CASSQGDRGTSTDTQYF	.	TRBV5-1	TRBJ2-3	TRBD1
TGTGCCAGCAGCCAGGACCTGTCCACAGATACGCAGTATTTT	CASSQDLSTDTQYF	.	TRBV5-4	TRBJ2-3	.
TGTGCCTGGAGAGGTGCGGGAACTGGAAACACCATATATTTT	CAWRGAGTGNTIYF	.	TRBV30	TRBJ1-3	.
TGCGCCAGCAGCCAAGAAGTGGGGACTAGCGGGAACAATGAGCAGTTCTTC	CASSQEVGTSGNNEQFF	.	TRBV4-1	TRBJ2-1	TRBD2
TGTGCCAGCCTCGACGACCCTTTCGTCGTCAGACCTCCGATCCCCGGAGCTTTCTTT	CASLDDPFVVRPPIPGAFF	many	TRBV7-9	TRBJ1-1	.
TGTGCCAGCAGTGAAGCAGGGGGGACGGGCTATGGCTACACCTTC	CASSEAGGTGYGYTF	.	TRBV6-1	TRBJ1-2	.